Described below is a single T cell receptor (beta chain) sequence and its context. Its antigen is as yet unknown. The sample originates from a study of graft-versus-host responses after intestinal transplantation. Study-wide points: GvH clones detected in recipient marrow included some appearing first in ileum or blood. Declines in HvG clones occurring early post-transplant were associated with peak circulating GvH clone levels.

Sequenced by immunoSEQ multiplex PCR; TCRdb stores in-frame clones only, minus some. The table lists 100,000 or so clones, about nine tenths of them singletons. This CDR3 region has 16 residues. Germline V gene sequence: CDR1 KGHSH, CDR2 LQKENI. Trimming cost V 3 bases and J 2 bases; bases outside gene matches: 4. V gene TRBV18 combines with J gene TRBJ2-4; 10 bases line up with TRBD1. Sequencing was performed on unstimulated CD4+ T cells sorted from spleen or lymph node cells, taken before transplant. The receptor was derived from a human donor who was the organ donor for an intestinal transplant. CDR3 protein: CASSPKDRGTKNIQYF. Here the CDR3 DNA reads TGTGCCAGCTCACCTAAGGACAGGGGGACCAAAAACATTCAGTACTTC.